This T cell receptor (beta chain) was recorded in a study of blood T cells in healthy people across ages. General study results and limits: More naive CD4+ cells and higher diversity were found in long-lived than in aged donors.

A minimum of 6 micrograms of total RNA was extracted per sample. Through a sample-barcoded 5' primer and a J-beta primer mix, a second PCR was run for roughly 7 to 11 cycles. A 12-random-nucleotide template-switch adaptor tagged each cDNA molecule. One entry per CDR3 protein, called by TCRdb with MiXCR from the 5' RACE reads. The profile shows roughly 1,300,000 distinct CDR3 sequences, approximately 59% of them singletons. Of note for this clonotype: Its antigen is unknown.

Per the germline V gene, CDR1 is DFQATT and CDR2 is SNEGSKA (reference sequence). The CDR3 is 13 residues long. V was trimmed by 6 bases and J by 6 bases, leaving 18 bases between them. Sequenced input: blood. The sequence derives from a man between 18 and 29 years old in good health. The rearrangement joins TRBV20-1 to TRBJ2-7; D remains ambiguous. CDR3: CSASRLPVGEQYF. The DNA for the CDR3 is TGCAGTGCCAGTAGGCTCCCGGTGGGCGAGCAGTACTTC.